Each of the 27 T cell receptor beta chains below was sequenced from the same sample in a study of OX40 agonist ivuxolimab in advanced cancers. Clones were read by immunoSEQ multiplex PCR, and TCRdb kept only the in-frame ones, dropping some. Among 40,000 to 55,000 clones, roughly 82% were seen once, and the ten largest hold 2% to 2.5%. The sample here was CD4+ or CD8+ T cells sorted from blood, taken in a trial of the OX40 agonist ivuxolimab. The receptors shown here come from an adult with an advanced solid tumor such as melanoma, head and neck, liver or kidney cancer.

The chain is built from TRBV19 and TRBJ2-7; D is ambiguous. The CDR3 loop spans 13 amino acids. Germline loops: CDR1 LNHDA, CDR2 SQIVND (reference sequence). Trimming took off 6 bases at V and 2 bases at J, with 11 bases between the two ends. CDR3 loop: CASSPDQAYEQYF. As DNA, the CDR3 is TGTGCCAGTAGCCCAGACCAGGCCTACGAGCAGTACTTC.

The chain is built from TRBV30 and TRBJ2-2; D unclear. Trimming took 3 bases from V and 5 from J, leaving 16 bases between them. The CDR3 consists of 15 residues. Looked up from germline, CDR1 is GTSNPN and CDR2 is SVGIG (reference sequence). In DNA form, the CDR3 reads TGTGCCTGGAGGGCCGACTTGCGTCGAACCGGGGAGCTGTTTTTT. Residues: CAWRADLRRTGELFF. The full variable domain, in which reference TRBV30 and TRBJ2-2 provide the parts outside the CDR3, is SQTIHQWPATLVQPVGSPLSLECTVEGTSNPNLYWYRQAAGRGLQLLFYSVGIGQISSEVPQNLSASRPQDRQFILSSKKLLLSDSGFYLCAWRADLRRTGELFFGEGSRLTVL.

The rearrangement uses TRBV4-2 and TRBJ2-7, with TRBD1 as a possible D gene (6 bases). Germline V gene lookup returns CDR1 LGHNA and CDR2 YNFKEQ. Trimming left V 3 bases short and J 2 bases short, with 17 bases between. The CDR3 has 16 residues. CDR3 residues: CASSHDKIQGTYEQYF. CDR3 nucleotide sequence: TGTGCCAGCAGCCATGACAAAATCCAGGGGACCTACGAGCAGTACTTC.

The CDR3 sequence: CASRYTSNTEQFF. CDR3 sequence (DNA): TGTGCCAGCAGATACACTAGCAACACTGAGCAGTTCTTC. This sequence joins TRBV6-1 and TRBJ2-1, with D maybe TRBD2 (6 bases). This CDR3 is 13 amino acids long. Trimming left V 6 bases short and J 9 bases short, with 15 bases between. Germline loops: CDR1 MNHNS, CDR2 SASEGT.

By share, this clone ranks as medium-sized. V is TRBV21-1 and J is TRBJ1-5; the table's D call TRBD1 went unverified against the DNA. TRBV21-1 is given as a pseudogene. This CDR3 is built from 16 residues. The CDR3, as DNA: TGTGCCAGCAGCAAAGCGCTTGCGACAGCTAATCAGCCCCAGCATTTT. This sequence encodes CASSKALATANQPQHF.

The chain recombines TRBV9 with TRBJ2-2; D might be TRBD1 or TRBD2, each matching 6 bases. Deletions cut 0 bases from V and 1 base from J, with 19 bases between. The germline gives CDR1 SGDLS, CDR2 YYNGEE. The CDR3 is made up of 19 amino acids. This chain's CDR3 is CASSVVPGGAVLNTGELFF. The CDR3 region has the DNA TGTGCCAGCAGCGTAGTGCCCGGGGGCGCGGTCCTGAACACCGGGGAGCTGTTTTTT.

The genes are TRBV19 and TRBJ2-4; D remains ambiguous. The V gene's germline CDR1 is LNHDA and CDR2 SQIVND (reference sequence). Trimming left V 5 bases short and J 15 bases short, with 23 bases between. The CDR3 contains 14 residues. CDR3 DNA: TGTGCCAGTAGTGTTACCTTTAGGTCAAAAGAACGGTACTTC. It codes for CASSVTFRSKERYF.

This sequence joins TRBV9 and TRBJ1-2; D possibly corresponds to TRBD1 (5 bases). CDR1 is SGDLS, CDR2 YYNGEE, per germline. The V end lost 7 bases, the J end lost 9 bases, and 16 bases lay between the germline ends. The CDR3 has 12 amino acids. The CDR3 protein is CASPKRGASYTF. CDR3 bases: TGTGCCAGCCCCAAGAGGGGCGCGAGCTACACCTTC.

On this clone: At one boundary the junction diverges from the germline segment, which might be a read error. The V call is TRBV10-3, the J call TRBJ2-7; D is unclear. This CDR3 is 13 amino acids long. Germline CDR1 and CDR2: ENHRY and SYGVKD. CDR3 sequence (DNA): TGTGCCATCAGTGAGGATAACGCGTACGCGCAGTACTTC. Translated: CAISEDNAYAQYF.

The rearrangement uses TRBV5-1 and TRBJ2-1, with 9 positions matching TRBD2. There are 18 residues in the CDR3. The J segment lost 4 bases and the V segment lost 0 bases, leaving 11 bases of the junction unmatched. Germline V gene sequence: CDR1 SGHRS, CDR2 YFSETQ. The CDR3 protein is CASSLELAGGPRYNEQFF. In nucleotides, the CDR3 is TGCGCCAGCAGCTTGGAGCTGGCGGGGGGGCCACGTTACAATGAGCAGTTCTTC.

V and J are TRBV4-2 and TRBJ2-3, with TRBD2 matching over 7 bases. This CDR3 contains 16 residues. Trimming took 4 bases from V and 2 from J; bases not matched to a gene: 9. The V gene's germline CDR1 is LGHNA and CDR2 YNFKEQ. As DNA, the CDR3 is TGTGCCAGCAGCCGAGGTCTAGCGGAGACCACAGATACGCAGTATTTT. This encodes CASSRGLAETTDTQYF.

This chain connects TRBV19 to TRBJ1-1, with D possibly matching TRBD1 (5 bases). The germline gives CDR1 LNHDA, CDR2 SQIVND (reference sequence). CDR3 size: 14 residues. The V gene lost 5 bases and the J gene lost 6 bases, with 16 bases spanning the gap. CDR3 residues: CASSLPVGTAEAFF. The DNA of the CDR3 is TGTGCCAGTAGTCTCCCGGTGGGGACGGCTGAAGCTTTCTTT.

The chain joins TRBV5-8 to TRBJ2-5; no clear D gene. The germline V gene has CDR1 SGHTS and CDR2 YDEGEE. Trimming shortened V by 4 bases and J by 2 bases, and 21 bases separated the two germline ends. CDR3 size: 17 residues. The CDR3 region has the DNA TGTGCCAGCAGCCTACACTCCGCAGCGCTAAGACAAGAGACCCAGTACTTC. It is translated as CASSLHSAALRQETQYF.

This clone is categorized as medium-sized (0.01 to 0.1%). V usage is TRBV4-1 and J usage is TRBJ1-3; D gene unclear. The CDR3 has 13 amino acids. Germline V gives CDR1 MGHRA, CDR2 YSYEKL. V was trimmed by 4 bases and J by 8 bases, leaving 12 bases between them. CDR3 nucleotide sequence: TGCGCCAGCAGCCGCCCTGGTAGGGACACCATATATTTT. As protein: CASSRPGRDTIYF.

The CDR3: CASAASKKTGEAFF. The CDR3 DNA reads as TGTGCCAGTGCCGCGTCGAAAAAGACAGGTGAAGCTTTCTTT. V gene TRBV19 combines with J gene TRBJ1-1; D perhaps matches TRBD1 (6 bases). Germline V gives CDR1 LNHDA, CDR2 SQIVND (reference sequence). V was cut by 8 bases and J by 7 bases, with 20 bases left in between. The CDR3 covers 14 residues.

The chain joins TRBV19 to TRBJ1-6; tentative D call: TRBD1 (5 bases). Germline values: CDR1 LNHDA, CDR2 SQIVND (reference sequence). This CDR3 spans 14 amino acids. Trimming pared 6 bases from V and 4 bases from J, leaving 10 bases between. The DNA for the CDR3 is TGTGCCAGTAGAATGGGGGTATATAATTCACCCCTCCACTTT. Translated, it gives CASRMGVYNSPLHF.

This sequence joins TRBV5-1 and TRBJ2-1, with D uncertain. V was trimmed by 0 bases and J by 4 bases, leaving 2 bases between them. Germline CDR1 SGHRS, CDR2 YFSETQ. The CDR3 has 12 amino acids. CDR3 protein: CASSLEYNEQFF. For the CDR3, the DNA is TGCGCCAGCAGCTTGGAGTACAATGAGCAGTTCTTC.

The chain has TRBV29-1 and TRBJ2-2, with 9 bases matching TRBD2. This CDR3 has 15 amino acids. V was clipped by 6 bases and J by 7 bases; unmatched bases: 12. CDR1 and CDR2 from the germline V gene are SQVTM and ANQGSEA. DNA of the CDR3: TGCAGCGTCGGGCGGGCGGGAGGGCATAGCGGGGAGCTGTTTTTT. Translation: CSVGRAGGHSGELFF.

This chain links TRBV7-8 with TRBJ1-6, with a possible D match to TRBD1 (6 bases). Deletions cut 1 base from V and 6 bases from J, with 16 bases between. Germline CDR1 is SGHVS and CDR2 is FQNEAQ. The CDR3 loop spans 17 amino acids. CDR3 sequence (DNA): TGTGCCAGCAGCTTAGTCGGGGGCCGGGGGCTTAATTCACCCCTCCACTTT. It encodes CASSLVGGRGLNSPLHF.

The CDR3 protein is CASIQGALNTEAFF. As DNA, the CDR3 is TGTGCCAGCATACAGGGGGCTCTGAACACTGAAGCTTTCTTT. The chain combines TRBV28 with TRBJ1-1, with 9 bases lining up with TRBD1. The germline V gene has CDR1 MDHEN and CDR2 SYDVKM. The CDR3 extends over 14 amino acids. V was pared by 7 bases and J by 0 bases, with 3 bases of the junction left unmatched.

This chain uses TRBV28 with TRBJ2-5; D not resolved. Trimming stripped 5 bases from V and 11 bases from J, with 12 bases between. The CDR3 covers 11 residues. Germline CDR1 MDHEN, CDR2 SYDVKM. The CDR3 DNA reads as TGTGCCAGCAGTCCCGGATCAGCTCAGTACTTC. Translating it yields CASSPGSAQYF.

This sequence joins TRBV28 and TRBJ1-5; D is uncertain. Germline assignment: CDR1 MDHEN and CDR2 SYDVKM. This CDR3 contains 13 residues. Trimming shortened V by 8 bases and J by 1 base, and 9 bases separated the two germline ends. CDR3 loop: CASCPGSNQPQHF. The CDR3 nucleotides read TGTGCCAGCTGTCCGGGGAGCAATCAGCCCCAGCATTTT.

Here the CDR3 DNA reads TGTGCCAGTAGTATTATGTCTAGCGACAAAAACATTCAGTACTTC. Translation gives CASSIMSSDKNIQYF. The chain uses TRBV19 and TRBJ2-4; tentative D call: TRBD2 (6 bases). The CDR3 runs 15 residues. Looked up from germline, CDR1 is LNHDA and CDR2 is SQIVND (reference sequence). V was cut by 3 bases and J by 3 bases, with 12 bases left in between. The full variable domain, its missing parts supplied by reference TRBV19 and TRBJ2-4, is DGGITQSPKYLFRKEGQNVTLSCEQNLNHDAMYWYRQDPGQGLRLIYYSQIVNDFQKGDIAEGYSVSREKKESFPLTVTSAQKNPTAFYLCASSIMSSDKNIQYFGAGTRLSVL.

V gene TRBV18 combines with J gene TRBJ1-3, with D unresolved. Trimming pared 1 base from V and 0 bases from J, leaving 10 bases between. The CDR3 extends over 16 amino acids. Germline-derived CDR1 and CDR2 are KGHSH and LQKENI. CDR3 bases: TGTGCCAGCTCACCACGTATTACTAGCTCTGGAAACACCATATATTTT. This translates into CASSPRITSSGNTIYF.

The rearrangement links TRBV19 to TRBJ1-4; D is perhaps TRBD1 (5 bases). CDR1 and CDR2 from the germline V gene are LNHDA and SQIVND (reference sequence). V was shortened by 5 bases and J by 7 bases, with 14 bases between the two germline ends. CDR3 size: 14 residues. The CDR3: CASSATVPGEKLFF. The DNA for the CDR3 is TGTGCCAGTAGTGCGACAGTTCCTGGTGAAAAACTGTTTTTT.

The J gene is TRBJ1-5, the V gene TRBV18, with D uncertain. The V gene lost 3 bases and the J gene lost 3 bases, with 12 bases spanning the gap. Germline CDR1 KGHSH, CDR2 LQKENI. The CDR3 has 15 residues. CDR3: CASSPSRLANQPQHF. CDR3 coding DNA: TGTGCCAGCTCACCTTCTCGGCTCGCCAATCAGCCCCAGCATTTT.

V gene TRBV6-6 combines with J gene TRBJ1-1; D is perhaps TRBD1 (6 bases). The CDR3 contains 16 residues. Germline lookup yields CDR1 MNHNY and CDR2 SVGAGI (reference sequence). V was pared by 2 bases and J by 6 bases, with 19 bases between. The CDR3 nucleotides read TGTGCCAGCAGTTACGGGTGGGGGGCCCCGTCCGCTGAAGCTTTCTTT. It is translated as CASSYGWGAPSAEAFF.